Listed below are T cell receptor beta chains from one sample, sequenced in a study of blood T cell repertoires in COVID-19. The table came from immunoSEQ multiplex PCR; TCRdb's copy has only in-frame clones and leaves some out. Seen here are some 27,000 clones, approximately 76% observed once, and the top ten hold over 30%. Source material: peripheral blood. These receptors all come from a man in his sixties or seventies with acute or convalescent COVID-19. Each CDR3 is given with its conserved first and last residue. Each record gives: CDR3 DNA, CDR3 protein, clone size, J gene, V gene, D gene. The D gene is left open where the match is weak. Where a row states a size, it is once, few, many or the class of an expanded clone; other rows omit it.

cdr3_nt: TGTGCCAGCAGTTTAGTTAATCTCGTTTATGGCTACACCTTC; cdr3_aa: CASSLVNLVYGYTF; clone_size: NA; j_call: TRBJ1-2; v_call: TRBV28; d_call: NA
cdr3_nt: TGTGCCAGCGCCCGGACAGGGTGGAATAACTATGGCTACACCTTC; cdr3_aa: CASARTGWNNYGYTF; clone_size: NA; j_call: TRBJ1-2; v_call: TRBV28; d_call: TRBD1
cdr3_nt: TGCGCCAGCAGCCCAGGGCAGTATAATGAAAAACTGTTTTTT; cdr3_aa: CASSPGQYNEKLFF; clone_size: NA; j_call: TRBJ1-4; v_call: TRBV5-1; d_call: NA
cdr3_nt: TGTGCCAGCAGGGGACAGAAAGAGACCCAGTACTTC; cdr3_aa: CASRGQKETQYF; clone_size: NA; j_call: TRBJ2-5; v_call: TRBV6-6; d_call: TRBD1
cdr3_nt: TGTGCCAGCAGCCAGCCCTCGGGACTAGGGGGGATAGCGCAGTATTTT; cdr3_aa: CASSQPSGLGGIAQYF; clone_size: once; j_call: TRBJ2-3; v_call: TRBV3-1/TRBV3-2; d_call: TRBD2
cdr3_nt: TGTGCCAGCTCACCACTGGGACAGGGGGCTAGTGTAACTGAAGCTTTCTTT; cdr3_aa: CASSPLGQGASVTEAFF; clone_size: NA; j_call: TRBJ1-1; v_call: TRBV18; d_call: TRBD1
cdr3_nt: TGTGCCAGCATCCAAACGGGGGTCCCCACAGATACGCAGTATTTT; cdr3_aa: CASIQTGVPTDTQYF; clone_size: once; j_call: TRBJ2-3; v_call: TRBV7-9; d_call: NA
cdr3_nt: TGTGCCAGCAGTTTACTCAGCTCCTACGAGCAGTACTTC; cdr3_aa: CASSLLSSYEQYF; clone_size: NA; j_call: TRBJ2-7; v_call: TRBV27; d_call: NA
cdr3_nt: TGTGCCAGCAGTTCAGCGGGAGAGGGAGATACGCAGTATTTT; cdr3_aa: CASSSAGEGDTQYF; clone_size: NA; j_call: TRBJ2-3; v_call: TRBV6-5; d_call: TRBD2
cdr3_nt: TGTGCCATCAGTGCTGGTGGGCAGGGGAACACAGATACGCAGTATTTT; cdr3_aa: CAISAGGQGNTDTQYF; clone_size: few; j_call: TRBJ2-3; v_call: TRBV10-3; d_call: NA
cdr3_nt: TGTGCCAGCAGCCCAGGACTAGCGGGAGCCGGCGAGCAGTACTTC; cdr3_aa: CASSPGLAGAGEQYF; clone_size: NA; j_call: TRBJ2-7; v_call: TRBV11-3; d_call: TRBD2
cdr3_nt: TGTGCCACCAGCCCACGCCAGGGTGATGGCTACACCTTC; cdr3_aa: CATSPRQGDGYTF; clone_size: NA; j_call: TRBJ1-2; v_call: TRBV15; d_call: NA
cdr3_nt: TGCGCCAGCAGCTTGGAATCTAGCTCCTATAATTCACCCCTCCACTTT; cdr3_aa: CASSLESSSYNSPLHF; clone_size: NA; j_call: TRBJ1-6; v_call: TRBV5-1; d_call: NA
cdr3_nt: TGTGCCAGCAGTGAAGAACAGAACAATGAGCAGTTCTTC; cdr3_aa: CASSEEQNNEQFF; clone_size: NA; j_call: TRBJ2-1; v_call: TRBV2; d_call: NA
cdr3_nt: TGTGCCAGCTCACCGCCTGGACTAGCGGGGGGTTTCGATGAGCAGTTCTTC; cdr3_aa: CASSPPGLAGGFDEQFF; clone_size: NA; j_call: TRBJ2-1; v_call: TRBV18; d_call: TRBD2
cdr3_nt: TGTGCCCGGCGGGGGTCGGACTTC; cdr3_aa: CARRGSDF; clone_size: NA; j_call: TRBJ2-5; v_call: TRBV2; d_call: TRBD2
cdr3_nt: TGCGCCAGCAGCCGGACTAGCGGGGCCTACAATGAGCAGTTCTTC; cdr3_aa: CASSRTSGAYNEQFF; clone_size: NA; j_call: TRBJ2-1; v_call: TRBV5-1; d_call: TRBD2
cdr3_nt: TGCAGTGCTAGTCACGGACAGGGGGCAATCTACGAGCAGTACTTC; cdr3_aa: CSASHGQGAIYEQYF; clone_size: few; j_call: TRBJ2-7; v_call: TRBV20-1; d_call: TRBD1
cdr3_nt: TGTGCCAGCAGTTATAATCTATGGAGGGAGAACACTGAAGCTTTCTTT; cdr3_aa: CASSYNLWRENTEAFF; clone_size: NA; j_call: TRBJ1-1; v_call: TRBV6-2/TRBV6-3; d_call: NA
cdr3_nt: TGTGCCAGCAGTTATACAGGTACTTCTGGGGCCAACGTCCTGACTTTC; cdr3_aa: CASSYTGTSGANVLTF; clone_size: NA; j_call: TRBJ2-6; v_call: TRBV11-3; d_call: NA
cdr3_nt: TGTGCCAGCAGTTACCCCGCCGGGGAGGTCGGTCCTGCCCAGCATTTT; cdr3_aa: CASSYPAGEVGPAQHF; clone_size: NA; j_call: TRBJ1-5; v_call: TRBV6-2/TRBV6-3; d_call: NA
cdr3_nt: TGTGCCAGTAGTATCCTCGGTGCTAACTATGGCTACACCTTC; cdr3_aa: CASSILGANYGYTF; clone_size: NA; j_call: TRBJ1-2; v_call: TRBV19; d_call: NA
cdr3_nt: TGTGCCTGGCAGGCTGAGGGGGCTCAGCCCCAGCATTTT; cdr3_aa: CAWQAEGAQPQHF; clone_size: NA; j_call: TRBJ1-5; v_call: TRBV30; d_call: TRBD1
cdr3_nt: TGTGCCAGCAGCACCGGGACAGGGCCACGTGAGCAGTTCTTC; cdr3_aa: CASSTGTGPREQFF; clone_size: NA; j_call: TRBJ2-1; v_call: TRBV28; d_call: TRBD1
cdr3_nt: TGTGCCAGTAGTATAGAGGTCGGGGGGCCCAGCAATCAGCCCCAGCATTTT; cdr3_aa: CASSIEVGGPSNQPQHF; clone_size: NA; j_call: TRBJ1-5; v_call: TRBV19; d_call: NA
cdr3_nt: TGTGCCAGCAGGGTAGGGGGAAATAACTATGGCTACACCTTC; cdr3_aa: CASRVGGNNYGYTF; clone_size: NA; j_call: TRBJ1-2; v_call: TRBV28; d_call: NA
cdr3_nt: TGTGCCAGCAGCACACAGGGGGCGACTGGCTACACCTTC; cdr3_aa: CASSTQGATGYTF; clone_size: NA; j_call: TRBJ1-2; v_call: TRBV7-2; d_call: TRBD1
cdr3_nt: TGTGCCAGCAGTTTACGGGGCGGGGGGACAGATACGCAGTATTTT; cdr3_aa: CASSLRGGGTDTQYF; clone_size: NA; j_call: TRBJ2-3; v_call: TRBV28; d_call: TRBD2
cdr3_nt: TGTGCCAGCAGACCATCGGGACTAGCGCCCACCGGGGAGCTGTTTTTT; cdr3_aa: CASRPSGLAPTGELFF; clone_size: NA; j_call: TRBJ2-2; v_call: TRBV14; d_call: TRBD2
cdr3_nt: TGTGCCAGCATGGGCGATACGCAGTATTTT; cdr3_aa: CASMGDTQYF; clone_size: NA; j_call: TRBJ2-3; v_call: TRBV12-3/TRBV12-4; d_call: NA
cdr3_nt: TGTGCCAGCAGCTTCCCTCCTATCGACAGAAAGGGCTACACCTTC; cdr3_aa: CASSFPPIDRKGYTF; clone_size: NA; j_call: TRBJ1-2; v_call: TRBV5-4; d_call: NA
cdr3_nt: TGTGCCAGCAGCCGCCATTTGCAGGCGAACACTGAAGCTTTCTTT; cdr3_aa: CASSRHLQANTEAFF; clone_size: NA; j_call: TRBJ1-1; v_call: TRBV3-1/TRBV3-2; d_call: NA
cdr3_nt: TGTGCCAGTAGTATGGGGAAGCGGCGTCAGCCCCAGCATTTT; cdr3_aa: CASSMGKRRQPQHF; clone_size: once; j_call: TRBJ1-5; v_call: TRBV19; d_call: NA
cdr3_nt: TGTGCCAGCAGAGACAGGGTCGAGCAGTACTTC; cdr3_aa: CASRDRVEQYF; clone_size: NA; j_call: TRBJ2-7; v_call: TRBV27; d_call: TRBD1
cdr3_nt: TGTGCCAGCAGTTGGAGGACAGGGAAGACTCAAACTGGGGCCAACGTCCTGACTTTC; cdr3_aa: CASSWRTGKTQTGANVLTF; clone_size: NA; j_call: TRBJ2-6; v_call: TRBV28; d_call: TRBD1
cdr3_nt: TGTGCCAGCAGTCCCGACCAACGAACTAGCGGGAAGAGTAATGAGCAGTTCTTC; cdr3_aa: CASSPDQRTSGKSNEQFF; clone_size: once; j_call: TRBJ2-1; v_call: TRBV6-2/TRBV6-3; d_call: TRBD2
cdr3_nt: TGTGCCACCAGCACGCAAGGAGGAGGGCTAGCGGGTAAAAATGAGCAGTTCTTC; cdr3_aa: CATSTQGGGLAGKNEQFF; clone_size: NA; j_call: TRBJ2-1; v_call: TRBV15; d_call: TRBD2
cdr3_nt: TGTGCCAGCAGAACGGGACAGACTGGAAACACCATATATTTT; cdr3_aa: CASRTGQTGNTIYF; clone_size: few; j_call: TRBJ1-3; v_call: TRBV7-3; d_call: TRBD1
cdr3_nt: TGTGCGATACATATAGGAGGGAATGAGCAGTTCTTC; cdr3_aa: CAIHIGGNEQFF; clone_size: NA; j_call: TRBJ2-1; v_call: TRBV18; d_call: NA
cdr3_nt: TGTGCCAGCAGTCCCCCACTAGCGGGTACCTACGAGCAGTACTTC; cdr3_aa: CASSPPLAGTYEQYF; clone_size: NA; j_call: TRBJ2-7; v_call: TRBV28; d_call: TRBD2
cdr3_nt: TGTGCCAGCAGATCAGGGGGCAGGGGAAACACCATATATTTT; cdr3_aa: CASRSGGRGNTIYF; clone_size: NA; j_call: TRBJ1-3; v_call: TRBV6-6; d_call: TRBD1
cdr3_nt: TGTGCCAGCAGTTCCCGTGAGAGAGGATTTAATGAAAAACTGTTTTTT; cdr3_aa: CASSSRERGFNEKLFF; clone_size: NA; j_call: TRBJ1-4; v_call: TRBV6-2/TRBV6-3; d_call: NA
cdr3_nt: TGCGCCAGCAGCTTGGCCACGGAGGGGAATTCACCCCTCCACTTT; cdr3_aa: CASSLATEGNSPLHF; clone_size: NA; j_call: TRBJ1-6; v_call: TRBV5-1; d_call: NA
cdr3_nt: TGTGCCAGCAGTGAACCTCAGGGGAGATATAGCAATCAGCCCCAGCATTTT; cdr3_aa: CASSEPQGRYSNQPQHF; clone_size: NA; j_call: TRBJ1-5; v_call: TRBV6-1; d_call: NA
cdr3_nt: TGTGCCAGTAGTATTTTGACAGACTATGGCTACACCTTC; cdr3_aa: CASSILTDYGYTF; clone_size: NA; j_call: TRBJ1-2; v_call: TRBV19; d_call: NA
cdr3_nt: TGTGCCAGCAGGGGCCACCAGGGGCCTCCCGAGCAGTACTTC; cdr3_aa: CASRGHQGPPEQYF; clone_size: NA; j_call: TRBJ2-7; v_call: TRBV27; d_call: NA